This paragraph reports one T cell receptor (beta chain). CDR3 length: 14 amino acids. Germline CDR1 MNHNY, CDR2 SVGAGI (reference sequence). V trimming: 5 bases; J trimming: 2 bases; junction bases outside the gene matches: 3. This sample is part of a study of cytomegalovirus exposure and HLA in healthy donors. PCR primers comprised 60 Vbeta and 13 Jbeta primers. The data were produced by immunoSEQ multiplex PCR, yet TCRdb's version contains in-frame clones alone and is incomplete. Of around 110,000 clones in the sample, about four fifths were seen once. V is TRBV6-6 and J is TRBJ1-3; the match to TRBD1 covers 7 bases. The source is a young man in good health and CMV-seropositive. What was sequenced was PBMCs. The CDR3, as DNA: TGTGCCAGCAGTCTCAGGGGGGCTGGAAACACCATATATTTT. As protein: CASSLRGAGNTIYF.